The 30 T cell receptor beta chains in this list originate from one sample, sequenced in a study of cytomegalovirus exposure and HLA in healthy donors. Primers included in the PCR were 60 Vbeta and 13 Jbeta primers. TCRdb's table, derived via immunoSEQ multiplex PCR, lists solely in-frame clones and lacks some. This sample has over 150,000 clones, with approximately 78% found just once. Sequencing was done on a sample of PBMCs. These receptors originate from a woman in her fifties or sixties in good health and CMV-seropositive.

V usage is TRBV14 and J usage is TRBJ2-3, with a tentative D call TRBD2 (6 bases). The CDR3 totals 15 residues. Trimming shortened V by 8 bases and J by 4 bases, and 19 bases separated the two germline ends. Germline loops: CDR1 SGHDN, CDR2 FVKESK. CDR3 DNA sequence: TGTGCCAGCGGTCCGGGCGGGGCTCATGCAGATACGCAGTATTTT. Its protein is CASGPGGAHADTQYF.

This chain links TRBV11-2 with TRBJ2-5; 8 positions match TRBD1. The trim removed 4 bases at V and 6 bases at J, leaving 7 bases unmatched. The CDR3 consists of 14 residues. CDR1 is SGHAT and CDR2 is FQNNGV in the germline V gene. The CDR3 loop is CASSSRTGRQTQYF. The CDR3 region has the DNA TGTGCCAGCAGCTCCCGGACAGGGCGGCAGACCCAGTACTTC.

The chain joins TRBV6-7 to TRBJ1-6; possible D gene TRBD1, 6 bases. TRBV6-7 is designated an ORF whose function remains uncertain. CDR3 length equals 18 residues. V lost 0 bases to trimming and J lost 10 bases, with 22 bases between them. The CDR3 nucleotides read TGTGCCAGCAGTTACTCGTTGGGTTTTGGCAGGGGATACTCACCCCTCCACTTT. It translates to CASSYSLGFGRGYSPLHF.

The CDR3 DNA is TGCGCCAGCAGCCATACCTTGGACATTGGCGAGCAGTACTTC. Protein product: CASSHTLDIGEQYF. The chain joins TRBV4-1 to TRBJ2-7; weak D call: TRBD1 (5 bases). V shed 3 bases and J shed 6 bases, with 15 bases lying between them. This CDR3 region has 14 residues. CDR1 and CDR2 (germline): MGHRA, YSYEKL.

This chain uses TRBV30 with TRBJ1-3; weak D call: TRBD1 (5 bases). The CDR3 length is 15 residues. Germline values: CDR1 GTSNPN, CDR2 SVGIG (reference sequence). V lost 6 bases, J lost 0 bases, and 15 bases lay in between. The CDR3: CACGRTLISGNTIYF. The CDR3, as DNA: TGTGCCTGTGGCCGGACACTCATCTCTGGAAACACCATATATTTT.

V is TRBV11-3 and J is TRBJ2-3; no clear D gene. V lost 1 base, J lost 1 base, and 9 bases lay in between. The germline V gene encodes CDR1 SGHNT and CDR2 YENEEA. The CDR3 consists of 15 residues. The DNA for the CDR3 is TGTGCCAGCAGCTTAGTTCTAGAACGCACAGATACGCAGTATTTT. Its protein product is CASSLVLERTDTQYF.

V gene TRBV5-1 combines with J gene TRBJ2-2; TRBD1 matches 9 bases. CDR3 length: 15 residues. Germline values: CDR1 SGHRS, CDR2 YFSETQ. Unmatched junction bases numbered 5, after V lost 3 bases and J lost 5 bases. CDR3 nucleotides: TGCGCCAGCAGCTCCGGGACAGGGAGGACCGGGGAGCTGTTTTTT. Translated, it gives CASSSGTGRTGELFF.

The chain links TRBV5-4 to TRBJ2-5, with a tentative D call TRBD1 (7 bases). The V gene lost 7 bases and the J gene lost 1 base, with 20 bases spanning the gap. The CDR3 length is 16 residues. Germline CDR1 SGHNT, CDR2 YYREEE (reference sequence). This CDR3 reads CASSRGRPSSQETQYF. The CDR3 nucleotides read TGTGCCAGCTCCAGGGGGAGGCCTAGCAGCCAAGAGACCCAGTACTTC.

In this sample, this clone turned up once. The gene calls are TRBV6-5 and TRBJ2-3; D is possibly TRBD2 (6 bases). Trimming shortened V by 2 bases and J by 0 bases, and 9 bases separated the two germline ends. Looked up from germline, CDR1 is MNHEY and CDR2 is SVGAGI. This CDR3 contains 15 residues. The chain's CDR3 is CASSYGRTSTDTQYF. The CDR3 DNA reads as TGTGCCAGCAGTTACGGGAGGACTAGCACAGATACGCAGTATTTT.

The chain carries TRBV5-1 and TRBJ2-7; 11 nucleotides agree with TRBD2. V was clipped by 3 bases and J by 7 bases; unmatched bases: 6. The CDR3 extends over 14 amino acids. Germline V gene lookup returns CDR1 SGHRS and CDR2 YFSETQ. DNA for the CDR3: TGCGCCAGCAGCTCCCGGACTAGCGGGTTAGAGCAGTACTTC. Protein sequence: CASSSRTSGLEQYF. Combining the CDR3 with reference TRBV5-1 and TRBJ2-7 gives the whole variable domain KAGVTQTPRYLIKTRGQQVTLSCSPISGHRSVSWYQQTPGQGLQFLFEYFSETQRNKGNFPGRFSGRQFSNSRSEMNVSTLELGDSALYLCASSSRTSGLEQYFGPGTRLTVT.

This chain links TRBV6-1 with TRBJ1-1; unclear D gene. CDR3 length: 15 amino acids. Per the germline V gene, CDR1 is MNHNS and CDR2 is SASEGT. V was trimmed by 2 bases and J by 0 bases, leaving 10 bases between them. The CDR3 protein is CASSESNGVNTEAFF. The CDR3 DNA reads as TGTGCCAGCAGTGAATCGAACGGAGTGAACACTGAAGCTTTCTTT.

This clone was seen a few times. CDR3 loop: CAISEPLEKLFF. CDR3 DNA: TGTGCCATCAGTGAGCCTCTAGAAAAACTGTTTTTT. The gene calls are TRBV10-3 and TRBJ1-4; no clear D. Germline V gives CDR1 ENHRY, CDR2 SYGVKD. V was cut by 2 bases and J by 8 bases, with 6 bases left in between. The CDR3 totals 12 residues.

J is TRBJ2-4 and V is TRBV7-3, with 10 bases identical to TRBD1. V dropped 2 bases and J dropped 4; count of bases not matched to a gene: 23. The CDR3 has 22 residues. Germline lookup yields CDR1 SGHTA and CDR2 FQGTGA. The CDR3 region has the DNA TGTGCCAGCAGCTTAGTCGCAGGGACCGACAGGGGGCGGACTTGGGGTAAAAACATTCAGTACTTC. It yields the protein CASSLVAGTDRGRTWGKNIQYF. The full variable domain, completed using reference TRBV7-3 and TRBJ2-4, is GAGVSQTPSNKVTEKGKYVELRCDPISGHTALYWYRQSLGQGPEFLIYFQGTGAADDSGLPNDRFFAVRPEGSVSTLKIQRTERGDSAVYLCASSLVAGTDRGRTWGKNIQYFGAGTRLSVL.

The chain joins TRBV4-1 to TRBJ2-7; 9 positions match TRBD2. CDR1 and CDR2 (germline): MGHRA, YSYEKL. This CDR3 comprises 18 residues. V shed 1 base, J shed 3 bases, and the junction held 13 bases outside the gene matches. Here the CDR3 reads CASSQGSIILAGNYEQYF. The DNA of the CDR3 is TGCGCCAGCAGCCAAGGGTCCATTATTCTAGCGGGGAACTACGAGCAGTACTTC.

The V call is TRBV5-1, the J call TRBJ2-3, with 11 bases matching TRBD2. Germline-derived CDR1 and CDR2 are SGHRS and YFSETQ. The junction had 5 bases not matched to a gene; V was cut back by 0 bases and J by 5 bases. The CDR3 runs to 16 residues. CDR3 nucleotides: TGCGCCAGCAGCTTGGCTAGCGGGGGGTTTGGAGATACGCAGTATTTT. Translation: CASSLASGGFGDTQYF.

This clone showed up just once. The V call is TRBV2, the J call TRBJ2-2; D uncertain. V shed 4 bases and J shed 4 bases, with 13 bases lying between them. CDR3 size: 15 residues. Germline V gene sequence: CDR1 SNHLY, CDR2 FYNNEI. CDR3 in amino acids: CASSVRRSSTGELFF. The CDR3 bases are TGTGCCAGCAGTGTACGACGGTCTAGCACCGGGGAGCTGTTTTTT.

The rearrangement links TRBV6-6 to TRBJ1-1, with 8 bases that match TRBD1. V gave up 4 bases and J gave up 5 bases; unmatched junction bases: 6. This CDR3 has 14 amino acids. From germline, CDR1 is MNHNY and CDR2 SVGAGI (reference sequence). Here the CDR3 DNA reads TGTGCCAGCAGTTTGGGACAGGCCGGAACTGAAGCTTTCTTT. It translates to CASSLGQAGTEAFF.

Only one count was recorded for this clone. V gene TRBV27 combines with J gene TRBJ2-1; TRBD2 matches at 12 bases. The CDR3 sequence is 16 residues long. CDR1 is MNHEY and CDR2 is SMNVEV in the germline V gene (reference sequence). The J segment lost 7 bases and the V segment lost 7 bases, leaving 11 bases of the junction unmatched. The CDR3: CASTPSGGEVENEQFF. The CDR3 DNA is TGTGCCAGCACTCCTAGCGGGGGGGAGGTGGAGAATGAGCAGTTCTTC.

The CDR3, as DNA: TGCGCCAGCAGTGACGGGTTCCATGGATTTCAAGCCAAAAACATTCAGTACTTC. Its translation: CASSDGFHGFQAKNIQYF. V gene TRBV10-1 combines with J gene TRBJ2-4; D unclear. V lost 3 bases to trimming and J lost 0 bases, with 18 bases between them. This CDR3 has 18 amino acids. The V gene's germline CDR1 is WNHNN and CDR2 SYGVQD (reference sequence).

Only one count was recorded for this clone. This sequence joins TRBV19 and TRBJ2-7; TRBD1 aligns across 7 bases. Trimming cost V 5 bases and J 1 base; bases outside gene matches: 5. Germline V gene data show CDR1 as LNHDA and CDR2 as SQIVND (reference sequence). The CDR3 has 14 amino acids. The CDR3 sequence is CASSWDSLSYEQYF. CDR3 bases: TGTGCCAGTAGTTGGGACAGCCTTTCCTACGAGCAGTACTTC.

V usage is TRBV4-1 and J usage is TRBJ2-5; TRBD2 matches 11 bases. The junction had 9 bases not matched to a gene; V was cut back by 4 bases and J by 8 bases. From germline, CDR1 is MGHRA and CDR2 YSYEKL. The CDR3 is 15 amino acids. The CDR3, as DNA: TGCGCCAGCAGCCCCGGGACTAGCGGAGTGAGAACCCAGTACTTC. Protein sequence: CASSPGTSGVRTQYF.

This clone was observed once. The rearrangement joins TRBV6-5 to TRBJ2-3; D unclear. The CDR3 is made up of 14 amino acids. Trimming stripped 0 bases from V and 2 bases from J, with 6 bases between. The germline gives CDR1 MNHEY, CDR2 SVGAGI. The CDR3 loop is CASSYSGTTDTQYF. CDR3 nucleotides: TGTGCCAGCAGTTACTCTGGCACCACAGATACGCAGTATTTT.

The chain has TRBV7-8 and TRBJ2-2, with 9 bases matching TRBD2. CDR3 length equals 16 residues. Trimming took 4 bases from V and 5 from J; bases not matched to a gene: 8. Germline lookup yields CDR1 SGHVS and CDR2 FQNEAQ. CDR3 protein: CASSSRGSGGTGELFF. The CDR3 DNA follows: TGTGCCAGCAGCTCGCGGGGGAGCGGGGGGACCGGGGAGCTGTTTTTT.

The gene calls are TRBV5-1 and TRBJ2-1, with D possibly matching TRBD1 (6 bases). Per the germline V gene, CDR1 is SGHRS and CDR2 is YFSETQ. Trimming shortened V by 4 bases and J by 3 bases, and 14 bases separated the two germline ends. The CDR3 runs to 15 residues. The CDR3 spells CASSPRGMSYNEQFF. The DNA for the CDR3 is TGCGCCAGCAGCCCGAGGGGGATGAGCTACAATGAGCAGTTCTTC. Together with reference TRBV5-1 and TRBJ2-1, the CDR3 gives the full variable domain: KAGVTQTPRYLIKTRGQQVTLSCSPISGHRSVSWYQQTPGQGLQFLFEYFSETQRNKGNFPGRFSGRQFSNSRSEMNVSTLELGDSALYLCASSPRGMSYNEQFFGPGTRLTVL.

This clone was seen more than once but under ten times. The chain uses TRBV6-1 and TRBJ2-7; D remains ambiguous. V dropped 1 base and J dropped 4 bases, with 5 bases sitting between them. The CDR3 has 12 residues. From germline, CDR1 is MNHNS and CDR2 SASEGT. The CDR3 coding sequence is TGTGCCAGCAGTGAAGTCAGATACGAGCAGTACTTC. This codes for CASSEVRYEQYF.

The V and J genes are TRBV5-1 and TRBJ1-6, with TRBD1 identical over 8 bases. The V and J ends lost 4 bases and 9 bases, in that order; junction bases with no gene match: 9. The CDR3 covers 15 residues. Looked up from germline, CDR1 is SGHRS and CDR2 is YFSETQ. The CDR3 sequence is CASSLRTGNSSPLHF. CDR3 in DNA: TGCGCCAGCAGCCTTCGGACAGGGAATAGTTCACCCCTCCACTTT.

V is TRBV7-9 and J is TRBJ2-3, with 12 nucleotides matching TRBD2. The trim removed 3 bases at V and 2 bases at J, leaving 3 bases unmatched. CDR1 and CDR2 (germline): SEHNR, FQNEAQ (reference sequence). This CDR3 comprises 16 residues. The DNA for the CDR3 is TGTGCCAGCAGCTTCAGACTAGCGGGGGTCACAGATACGCAGTATTTT. Translating it yields CASSFRLAGVTDTQYF.

The chain has TRBV5-5 and TRBJ2-1; 8 nucleotides line up with TRBD1. The CDR3 has 16 residues. CDR1 SGHKS and CDR2 YYEKEE come from the germline V gene (reference sequence). The J segment lost 1 base and the V segment lost 0 bases, leaving 3 bases of the junction unmatched. CDR3 region: CASSLGTGGSYNEQFF. CDR3 DNA: TGTGCCAGCAGCTTGGGCACAGGGGGGTCCTACAATGAGCAGTTCTTC.

The V gene is TRBV6-6, the J gene TRBJ1-3; TRBD1 might be the D (5 bases). Germline assignment: CDR1 MNHNY and CDR2 SVGAGI (reference sequence). V dropped 7 bases and J dropped 9 bases, with 10 bases sitting between them. The CDR3 consists of 11 residues. CDR3 loop: CASIQGGTIYF. DNA of the CDR3: TGTGCCAGCATCCAGGGTGGCACCATATATTTT.

As for this clone: This sample includes further DNA sequences coding for the same CDR3. The chain uses TRBV20-1 and TRBJ1-2; D might be TRBD1 (5 bases). The CDR3 is 11 residues long. The V gene's germline CDR1 is DFQATT and CDR2 SNEGSKA (reference sequence). Trimming pared 3 bases from V and 4 bases from J, leaving 6 bases between. The CDR3 coding sequence is TGCAGTGCTAGGACAGTCTATGGCTACACCTTC. Amino acids: CSARTVYGYTF.